This TCR beta chain comes out of a study of T cells after yellow fever vaccination. In TCRdb, the 5' RACE reads were re-called with MiXCR into one record per CDR3 protein. The repertoire includes hundreds of thousands of distinct CDR3 sequences, about 8.7% of them detected once, and more than 15% sits in the top ten. Findings and limits, study-wide: When the response was secondary, it was weaker but reached its peak faster, day 5 versus 15. Overlap between CD4 and CD8 compartments was detected for a small share of clonotypes. Re-detected after boosting: most primary clones, 96% of CD4 and less than 90% of CD8. The bulk population could contribute abundant contaminating clonotypes to FACS-sorted repertoires.

J gave up 8 bases and V 6 bases, and 12 bases lay outside the gene matches. Germline V gene data show CDR1 as DFQATT and CDR2 as SNEGSKA (reference sequence). CDR3 length: 15 residues. This clonotype was seen repeatedly, ten times or more. The target antigen is unknown. J is TRBJ1-4 and V is TRBV20-1, with 10 bases identical to TRBD1. The receptor comes from a man aged 18 to 35 who received the YFV17D yellow fever vaccine. The input for sequencing was PBMCs, taken on the day of the first yellow fever vaccination. Written as DNA, the CDR3 is TGCAGTGCCCACCCCCGACAGGGGGCGCGGGAAAAACTGTTTTTT. Its translation is CSAHPRQGAREKLFF.